Each of the 17 T cell receptor beta chains below was sequenced from the same sample in a study of blood T cell repertoires in COVID-19. Clones were read by immunoSEQ multiplex PCR, and TCRdb kept only the in-frame ones, dropping some. The sample yields over 200,000 clones, around 90% seen once. Sequenced sample: peripheral blood. Receptors originate from a man aged 60 to 75 who had recovered from COVID-19.

J is TRBJ2-3 and V is TRBV4-2; 12 nucleotides agree with TRBD2. This CDR3 spans 16 amino acids. CDR1 LGHNA and CDR2 YNFKEQ come from the germline V gene. The V segment lost 0 bases and the J segment 5 bases; nucleotides outside the gene matches: 3. The CDR3 spells CASSQDMTSGGDTQYF. Written as DNA, the CDR3 is TGTGCCAGCAGCCAAGACATGACTAGCGGGGGAGATACGCAGTATTTT.

The rearrangement uses TRBV19 and TRBJ2-6, with 7 bases that match TRBD1. From germline, CDR1 is LNHDA and CDR2 SQIVND (reference sequence). The CDR3 runs to 17 residues. V trimming: 1 base; J trimming: 0 bases; junction bases outside the gene matches: 3. CDR3 nucleotide sequence: TGTGCCAGTAGTATAGGGGACAGCCTCTCTGGGGCCAACGTCCTGACTTTC. Its protein is CASSIGDSLSGANVLTF.

This clone was detected a few times. Other DNA sequences in this sample translate to the same CDR3. The rearrangement links TRBV3-1 (or the pseudogene TRBV3-2) to TRBJ1-2; D is ambiguous. There are 15 residues in the CDR3. Trimming shortened V by 0 bases and J by 2 bases, and 10 bases separated the two germline ends. Germline CDR1 and CDR2: LGHDT and YNNKEL (reference sequence). The chain's CDR3 is CASSQDPRGNYGYTF. CDR3 bases: TGTGCCAGCAGCCAAGACCCTCGGGGAAACTATGGCTACACCTTC.

The chain is built from TRBV7-2 and TRBJ1-1, with 7 bases identical to TRBD1. J gave up 1 base and V 3 bases, and 5 bases lay outside the gene matches. CDR1 and CDR2 (germline): SGHTA, FQGNSA. This CDR3 contains 15 residues. CDR3 loop: CASSLTRDRNTEAFF. The CDR3 DNA reads as TGTGCCAGCAGCTTGACCCGGGACAGGAACACTGAAGCTTTCTTT.

J is TRBJ2-5 and V is TRBV20-1, with TRBD1 matching 7 bases. The germline CDR1 and CDR2 sequences are DFQATT and SNEGSKA (reference sequence). V lost 3 bases and J lost 3; bases outside the gene matches: 1. The CDR3 is made up of 12 amino acids. This CDR3 is CSASGQEETQYF. As DNA, the CDR3 is TGCAGTGCTAGTGGACAGGAAGAGACCCAGTACTTC.

The chain joins TRBV27 to TRBJ1-5; TRBD1 is a possible D gene (6 bases). Trimming shortened V by 5 bases and J by 4 bases, and 12 bases separated the two germline ends. Germline CDR1 MNHEY, CDR2 SMNVEV (reference sequence). This CDR3 region has 14 residues. The CDR3 is CASSTMDSNQPQHF. Written as DNA, the CDR3 is TGTGCCAGCAGTACCATGGACAGTAATCAGCCCCAGCATTTT.

V gene TRBV5-1 combines with J gene TRBJ2-6; maybe TRBD1 (5 bases). CDR3 size: 15 residues. The germline V gene encodes CDR1 SGHRS and CDR2 YFSETQ. Trimming pared 0 bases from V and 2 bases from J, leaving 6 bases between. The CDR3 nucleotides are TGCGCCAGCAGCTTGGAGGGGCCTGGGGCCAACGTCCTGACTTTC. Residues: CASSLEGPGANVLTF.

The V and J genes are TRBV11-2 and TRBJ1-1; D might be TRBD1 (6 bases). Per germline, CDR1 SGHAT and CDR2 FQNNGV. Trimming removed 2 bases at V and 5 bases at J, with 15 bases between. The CDR3 has 15 amino acids. The CDR3 DNA is TGTGCCAGCAGCTTACAAAATACAGGGCTGACTGAAGCTTTCTTT. This sequence encodes CASSLQNTGLTEAFF.

The CDR3 is CASRVRGSQPQHF. CDR3 nucleotide sequence: TGTGCCAGCAGAGTCAGGGGTAGTCAGCCCCAGCATTTT. This rearrangement joins TRBV2 to TRBJ1-5; maybe TRBD1 (6 bases). The CDR3 length is 13 residues. V lost 6 bases and J lost 6, with 12 bases in between. CDR1 and CDR2 (germline): SNHLY, FYNNEI.

The chain combines TRBV6-2 or TRBV6-3 with TRBJ2-7, with 9 bases aligning to TRBD2. V shed 0 bases, J shed 2 bases, and the junction held 5 bases outside the gene matches. This CDR3 has 16 amino acids. The V gene's germline CDR1 is MNHEY and CDR2 SVGEGT. CDR3 sequence reads: CASSYSSLAGTYEQYF. The CDR3 DNA is TGTGCCAGCAGTTACTCGAGTCTAGCGGGGACCTACGAGCAGTACTTC.

The chain employs TRBV11-2 and TRBJ1-1; 8 nucleotides agree with TRBD1. From germline, CDR1 is SGHAT and CDR2 FQNNGV. This CDR3 region has 16 residues. V shed 6 bases, J shed 7 bases, and the junction held 16 bases outside the gene matches. The CDR3 protein is CASRPGQGGPLGEAFF. The CDR3 DNA reads as TGTGCCAGCAGACCCGGACAGGGAGGCCCTCTGGGTGAAGCTTTCTTT.

As DNA, the CDR3 is TGTGCCAGCAGTCCCAGACTAGCGGGACGGTACAATGAGCAGTTCTTC. This encodes CASSPRLAGRYNEQFF. J is TRBJ2-1 and V is TRBV5-5, with 11 bases that match TRBD2. Germline CDR1 SGHKS, CDR2 YYEKEE (reference sequence). The V gene end was trimmed by 5 bases and the J gene end by 4 bases; junction bases not matched to a gene: 8. This CDR3 is 16 amino acids long.

V is TRBV2 and J is TRBJ2-4; 9 bases align to TRBD1. The V segment lost 4 bases and the J segment 3 bases; nucleotides outside the gene matches: 1. The CDR3 has 14 amino acids. CDR1 is SNHLY, CDR2 FYNNEI, per germline. The CDR3 region is CASSGTGVKNIQYF. DNA for the CDR3: TGTGCCAGCAGTGGGACAGGGGTCAAAAACATTCAGTACTTC.

The chain couples TRBV5-1 to TRBJ1-6; D gene uncertain. Trimming took 7 bases from V and 5 from J, leaving 16 bases between them. Looked up from germline, CDR1 is SGHRS and CDR2 is YFSETQ. The CDR3 is 15 amino acids. The chain's CDR3 is CASRPSGDNNSPLHF. Written as DNA, the CDR3 is TGCGCCAGCCGTCCGTCCGGAGATAATAATTCACCCCTCCACTTT. The variable domain in full, completed from reference TRBV5-1 and TRBJ1-6, reads KAGVTQTPRYLIKTRGQQVTLSCSPISGHRSVSWYQQTPGQGLQFLFEYFSETQRNKGNFPGRFSGRQFSNSRSEMNVSTLELGDSALYLCASRPSGDNNSPLHFGNGTRLTVT.

This sequence joins TRBV4-3 and TRBJ2-3; 14 positions agree with TRBD2. This CDR3 has 20 amino acids. With V trimmed by 4 bases and J by 4 bases, 16 bases remained unmatched. Germline-derived CDR1 and CDR2 are LGHNA and YSLEER. The CDR3 loop reads CASSRTGTGGLAGEADTQYF. In DNA, the CDR3 is TGCGCCAGCAGCCGAACCGGGACAGGGGGACTAGCGGGAGAGGCAGATACGCAGTATTTT.

The chain has TRBV6-2 or TRBV6-3 and TRBJ2-7, with 7 bases aligning to TRBD1. This CDR3 contains 16 residues. Germline V CDR1 and CDR2: MNHEY, SVGEGT. Trimming cost V 6 bases and J 4 bases; bases outside gene matches: 15. Written as DNA, the CDR3 is TGTGCCAGCAGCCTAATGTTGACAGGGACCGTTTACGAGCAGTACTTC. Translating gives CASSLMLTGTVYEQYF.

The genes are TRBV15 and TRBJ2-5, with 8 bases identical to TRBD1. Germline trimming cut 2 bases from V and 3 bases from J; bases unmatched to any gene: 5. The germline CDR1 and CDR2 sequences are LNHNV and YYDKDF (reference sequence). The CDR3 is 15 residues long. The CDR3 DNA reads TGTGCCACCAGCAGAAACCCAGGGGGCAAAGAGACCCAGTACTTC. This codes for CATSRNPGGKETQYF. The entire variable domain, with the rest obtained from reference TRBV15 and TRBJ2-5, is as follows: DAMVIQNPRYQVTQFGKPVTLSCSQTLNHNVMYWYQQKSSQAPKLLFHYYDKDFNNEADTPDNFQSRRPNTSFCFLDIRSPGLGDTAMYLCATSRNPGGKETQYFGPGTRLLVL.